A selection of T cell receptor beta chains follows, all from one sample in a study of Graves' ophthalmopathy and Graves' hyperthyroidism. TCRdb analysed the multiplex PCR reads with MiXCR anew, one entry per CDR3 protein. The data contain about 700,000 distinct CDR3 sequences, roughly 40% of them singletons. The sample consisted of peripheral blood. The receptors shown here come from an adult man with Graves' ophthalmopathy. The CDR3 runs from the conserved cysteine through the conserved F or W. D genes are given only for firm matches. Clone size, where shown, is once, few, many, or a class for clones that have expanded.

j_call: TRBJ2-2; d_call: .; clone_size: .; v_call: TRBV4-1; cdr3_aa: CASSQERNTGELFF; cdr3_nt: TGCGCCAGCAGCCAAGAACGAAACACCGGGGAGCTGTTTTTT
j_call: TRBJ1-6; d_call: .; clone_size: few; v_call: TRBV6-4; cdr3_aa: CASSGGAGSPSPLHF; cdr3_nt: TGTGCCAGCAGCGGGGGGGCAGGATCGCCTTCACCCCTCCACTTT
j_call: TRBJ1-6; d_call: TRBD1; clone_size: .; v_call: TRBV7-9; cdr3_aa: CASSLEPPGQSNSPLRF; cdr3_nt: TGTGCCAGCAGCTTAGAGCCCCCGGGACAGAGTAATTCACCCCTCCGCTTT
j_call: TRBJ1-5; d_call: TRBD1; clone_size: many; v_call: TRBV12-3/TRBV12-4; cdr3_aa: CASSLTGGGQPQHF; cdr3_nt: TGTGCCAGCAGTCTGACAGGGGGCGGTCAGCCCCAGCATTTT
j_call: TRBJ1-2; d_call: .; clone_size: many; v_call: TRBV19; cdr3_aa: CASSGPNGAYGGYTF; cdr3_nt: TGTGCCAGTAGTGGCCCGAATGGGGCCTACGGTGGCTACACCTTC
j_call: TRBJ1-1; d_call: .; clone_size: .; v_call: TRBV10-3; cdr3_aa: CAISEGRDTEAFF; cdr3_nt: TGTGCCATCAGTGAGGGCAGGGACACTGAAGCTTTCTTT
j_call: TRBJ1-1; d_call: .; clone_size: many; v_call: TRBV2; cdr3_aa: CASSSRGYTEAFF; cdr3_nt: TGTGCCAGCAGTTCCAGGGGATACACTGAAGCTTTCTTT
j_call: TRBJ1-2; d_call: .; clone_size: many; v_call: TRBV9; cdr3_aa: CASSPRWGGRGGYTF; cdr3_nt: TGTGCCAGCAGCCCCCGATGGGGGGGGCGGGGTGGCTACACCTTC
j_call: TRBJ1-5; d_call: .; clone_size: .; v_call: TRBV24-1; cdr3_aa: CASSYSTGRGEDQPQHF; cdr3_nt: TGTGCCAGCAGTTACTCGACGGGTAGGGGGGAGGATCAGCCCCAGCATTTT
j_call: TRBJ1-2; d_call: TRBD1; clone_size: .; v_call: TRBV2; cdr3_aa: CAWSADRGVGYTF; cdr3_nt: TGTGCCTGGAGTGCCGACAGGGGAGTCGGCTACACCTTC
j_call: TRBJ2-2; d_call: .; clone_size: .; v_call: TRBV7-9; cdr3_aa: CASSLRDSDRGGDTGELFF; cdr3_nt: TGTGCCAGCAGCCTCCGGGACAGCGACCGAGGGGGGGACACCGGGGAGCTGTTTTTT
j_call: TRBJ1-5; d_call: .; clone_size: few; v_call: TRBV20-1; cdr3_aa: CSARDGTFLQPQHF; cdr3_nt: TGCAGTGCTAGAGATGGGACATTCTTGCAGCCCCAGCATTTT
j_call: TRBJ1-1; d_call: .; clone_size: .; v_call: TRBV29-1; cdr3_aa: CSSGTYLNTEAFF; cdr3_nt: TGCAGCTCCGGGACATATTTGAACACTGAAGCTTTCTTT
j_call: TRBJ2-7; d_call: .; clone_size: few; v_call: TRBV20-1; cdr3_aa: CSARGIYYEQYF; cdr3_nt: TGCAGTGCTAGAGGGATTTACTACGAGCAGTACTTC
j_call: TRBJ1-1; d_call: .; clone_size: many; v_call: TRBV20-1; cdr3_aa: CSAAGRTEAFF; cdr3_nt: TGCAGTGCTGCTGGACGGACTGAAGCTTTCTTT
j_call: TRBJ1-4; d_call: .; clone_size: .; v_call: TRBV20-1; cdr3_aa: CSATQGSYGEKLFF; cdr3_nt: TGCAGTGCTACGCAGGGGTCGTATGGTGAAAAACTGTTTTTT
j_call: TRBJ1-6; d_call: .; clone_size: .; v_call: TRBV11-1; cdr3_aa: CASSQGRKGSPLHF; cdr3_nt: TGTGCCAGCAGCCAAGGGAGGAAGGGTTCACCCCTCCACTTT
j_call: TRBJ2-2; d_call: .; clone_size: .; v_call: TRBV14; cdr3_aa: CASSQGRSAGTTGELFF; cdr3_nt: TGTGCCAGCAGCCAAGGGAGATCGGCAGGCACCACCGGGGAGCTGTTTTTT
j_call: TRBJ2-5; d_call: TRBD1; clone_size: few; v_call: TRBV10-3; cdr3_aa: CASSVKGAEVGETQYF; cdr3_nt: TGTGCCAGCAGTGTCAAGGGGGCCGAAGTCGGAGAGACCCAGTACTTC
j_call: TRBJ2-5; d_call: .; clone_size: few; v_call: TRBV20-1; cdr3_aa: CSATSPGETQYF; cdr3_nt: TGCAGTGCTACGAGTCCCGGGGAGACCCAGTACTTC